This record covers a single T cell receptor beta chain. Generated by immunoSEQ multiplex PCR, the TCRdb table keeps only in-frame clones and is missing some. Of around 240,000 clones listed, 70% to 90% are singletons. This record belongs to a study of blood T cell repertoires in COVID-19. Participants were aged 18 to 89 years from about two dozen US areas. Either two negative PCRs, clearance, or symptom resolution qualified Cohort 3 donors as recovered. This CDR3 has 13 amino acids. V was clipped by 10 bases and J by 6 bases; unmatched bases: 8. Germline V gene data show CDR1 as LNHDA and CDR2 as SQIVND (reference sequence).

Sample: PBMCs or T cells enriched from blood (not recorded which). The chain joins TRBV19 to TRBJ2-2, with 7 nucleotides matching TRBD1. The TCR originated in a woman in her fifties or sixties who had recovered from COVID-19. CDR3 residues: CATRQGGAGELFF. The CDR3, as DNA: TGTGCCACTCGACAGGGCGGCGCCGGGGAGCTGTTTTTT.